This T cell receptor beta chain was identified in a study of identifying expanded T cells in peripheral blood. Only in-frame clones appear in the TCRdb table, and some are missing; sequencing was by immunoSEQ multiplex PCR. In the table there are tens of thousands of clones, 88% of which are singletons. Study-level results: Variance in clone template counts between approximately 2-week samples significantly increased with total template count across all healthy donors. Differentially abundant clones: 0.95 to 1.5 between replicates, 16.4 at two to three weeks, 18 to 20 at four.

Germline V gene data show CDR1 as GTSNPN and CDR2 as SVGIG (reference sequence). V dropped 3 bases and J dropped 3 bases, with 12 bases sitting between them. CDR3 length equals 14 residues. Collection occurred without any documented infections or immune events in donors. A remark on this clone: Its specificity is unknown.

V and J are TRBV30 and TRBJ2-1, with D unresolved. This clonotype originated in a person aged 18-69 years in good health. Sequencing was performed on blood. CDR3 sequence: CAWRGSSNYNEQFF. CDR3 DNA: TGTGCCTGGAGGGGTAGCAGCAACTACAATGAGCAGTTCTTC. Combining the CDR3 with reference TRBV30 and TRBJ2-1 gives the whole variable domain SQTIHQWPATLVQPVGSPLSLECTVEGTSNPNLYWYRQAAGRGLQLLFYSVGIGQISSEVPQNLSASRPQDRQFILSSKKLLLSDSGFYLCAWRGSSNYNEQFFGPGTRLTVL.